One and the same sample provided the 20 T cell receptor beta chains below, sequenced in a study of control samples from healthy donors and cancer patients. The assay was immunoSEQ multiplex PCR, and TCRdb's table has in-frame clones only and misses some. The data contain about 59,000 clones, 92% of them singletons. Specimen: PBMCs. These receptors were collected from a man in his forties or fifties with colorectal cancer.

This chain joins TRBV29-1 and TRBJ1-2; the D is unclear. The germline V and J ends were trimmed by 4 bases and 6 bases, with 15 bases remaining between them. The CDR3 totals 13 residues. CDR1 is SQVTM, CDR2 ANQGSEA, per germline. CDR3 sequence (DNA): TGCAGCGTTGGGGGTGGAGGGTCCGATGGCTACACCTTC. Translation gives CSVGGGGSDGYTF.

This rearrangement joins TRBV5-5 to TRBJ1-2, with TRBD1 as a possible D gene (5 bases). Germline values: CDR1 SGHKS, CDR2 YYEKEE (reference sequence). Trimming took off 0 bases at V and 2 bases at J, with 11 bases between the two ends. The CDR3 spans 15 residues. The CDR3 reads CASSLAADKNYGYTF. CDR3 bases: TGTGCCAGCAGCTTGGCGGCGGACAAGAACTATGGCTACACCTTC.

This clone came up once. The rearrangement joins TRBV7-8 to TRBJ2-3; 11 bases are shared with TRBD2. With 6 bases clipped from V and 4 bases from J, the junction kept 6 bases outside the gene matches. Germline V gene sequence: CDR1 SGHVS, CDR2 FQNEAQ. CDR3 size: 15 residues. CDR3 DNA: TGTGCCAGCAGTTCTAGCGGGGGGCGGTCAGATACGCAGTATTTT. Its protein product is CASSSSGGRSDTQYF.

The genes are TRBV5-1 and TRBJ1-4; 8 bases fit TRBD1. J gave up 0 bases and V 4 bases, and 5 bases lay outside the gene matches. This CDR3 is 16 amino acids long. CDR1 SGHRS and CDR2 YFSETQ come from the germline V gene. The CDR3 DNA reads TGCGCCAGCAGCATTACAGGGGGTTCAACTAATGAAAAACTGTTTTTT. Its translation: CASSITGGSTNEKLFF.

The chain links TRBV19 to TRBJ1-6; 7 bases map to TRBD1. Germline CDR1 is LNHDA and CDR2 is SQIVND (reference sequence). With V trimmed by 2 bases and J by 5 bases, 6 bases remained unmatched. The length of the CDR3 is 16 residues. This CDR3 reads CASSISPGQHNSPLHF. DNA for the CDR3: TGTGCCAGTAGTATAAGCCCGGGACAGCATAATTCACCCCTCCACTTT.

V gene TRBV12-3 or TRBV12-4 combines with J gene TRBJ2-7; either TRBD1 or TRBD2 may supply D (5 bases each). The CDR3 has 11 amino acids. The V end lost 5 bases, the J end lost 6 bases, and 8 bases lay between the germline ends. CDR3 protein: CASSGGSEQYF. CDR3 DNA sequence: TGTGCCAGCAGTGGGGGATCCGAGCAGTACTTC.

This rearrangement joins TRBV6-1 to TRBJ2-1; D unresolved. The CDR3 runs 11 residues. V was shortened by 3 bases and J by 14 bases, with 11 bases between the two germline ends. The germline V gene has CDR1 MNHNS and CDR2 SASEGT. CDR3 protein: CASSEARTEFF. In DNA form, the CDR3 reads TGTGCCAGCAGTGAGGCTCGCACCGAGTTCTTC.

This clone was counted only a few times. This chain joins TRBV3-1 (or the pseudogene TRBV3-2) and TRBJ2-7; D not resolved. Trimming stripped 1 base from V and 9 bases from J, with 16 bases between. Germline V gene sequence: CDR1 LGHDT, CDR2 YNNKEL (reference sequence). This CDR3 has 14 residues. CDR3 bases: TGTGCCAGCAGCCAAGTTTCCGCGAGTGGTGGGCAGTACTTC. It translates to CASSQVSASGGQYF.

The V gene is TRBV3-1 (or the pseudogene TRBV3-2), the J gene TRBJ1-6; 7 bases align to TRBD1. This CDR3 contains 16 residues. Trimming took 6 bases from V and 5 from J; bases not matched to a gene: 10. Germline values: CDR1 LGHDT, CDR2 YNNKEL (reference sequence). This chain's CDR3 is CASRETGTANNSPLHF. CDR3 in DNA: TGTGCCAGCAGGGAAACCGGGACAGCGAATAATTCACCCCTCCACTTT.

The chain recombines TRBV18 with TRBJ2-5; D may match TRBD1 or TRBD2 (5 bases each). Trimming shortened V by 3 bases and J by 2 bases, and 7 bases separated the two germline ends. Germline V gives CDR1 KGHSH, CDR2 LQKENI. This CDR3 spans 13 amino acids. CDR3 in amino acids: CASSPGVQETQYF. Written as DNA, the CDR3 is TGTGCCAGCTCACCGGGGGTACAAGAGACCCAGTACTTC. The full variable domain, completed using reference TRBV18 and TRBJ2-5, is NAGVMQNPRHLVRRRGQEARLRCSPMKGHSHVYWYRQLPEEGLKFMVYLQKENIIDESGMPKERFSAEFPKEGPSILRIQQVVRGDSAAYFCASSPGVQETQYFGPGTRLLVL.

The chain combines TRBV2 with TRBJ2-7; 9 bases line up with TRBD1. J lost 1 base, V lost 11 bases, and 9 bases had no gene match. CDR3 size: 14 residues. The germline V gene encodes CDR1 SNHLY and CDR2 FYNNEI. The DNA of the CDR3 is TGTGCCGCGGGGACAGGGCGCGGGTCCTACGAGCAGTACTTC. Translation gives CAAGTGRGSYEQYF.

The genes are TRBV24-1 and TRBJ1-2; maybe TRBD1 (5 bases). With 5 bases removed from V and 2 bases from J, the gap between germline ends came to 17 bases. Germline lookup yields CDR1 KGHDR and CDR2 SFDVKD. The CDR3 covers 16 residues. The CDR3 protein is CATSGSGPEGNYGYTF. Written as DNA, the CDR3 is TGTGCCACCAGTGGGTCAGGCCCTGAGGGGAACTATGGCTACACCTTC.

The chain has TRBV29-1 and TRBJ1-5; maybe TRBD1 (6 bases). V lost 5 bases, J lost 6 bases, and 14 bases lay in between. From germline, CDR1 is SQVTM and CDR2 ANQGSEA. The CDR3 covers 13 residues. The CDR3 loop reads CSVKEAGAQPQHF. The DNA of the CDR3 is TGCAGCGTTAAGGAGGCAGGGGCTCAGCCCCAGCATTTT.

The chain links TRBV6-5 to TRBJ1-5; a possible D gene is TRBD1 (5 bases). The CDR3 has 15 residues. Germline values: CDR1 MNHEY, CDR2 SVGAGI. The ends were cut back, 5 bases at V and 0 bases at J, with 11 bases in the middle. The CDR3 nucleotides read TGTGCCAGCAGTAACGGGGGTAATAGCAATCAGCCCCAGCATTTT. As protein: CASSNGGNSNQPQHF.

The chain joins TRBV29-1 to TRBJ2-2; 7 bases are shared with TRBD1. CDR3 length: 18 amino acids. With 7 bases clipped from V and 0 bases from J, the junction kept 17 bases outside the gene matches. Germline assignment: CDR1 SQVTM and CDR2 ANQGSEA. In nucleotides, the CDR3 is TGCAGCGCCGCAAAAAGAGGTTCTGGGACAGCGAACACCGGGGAGCTGTTTTTT. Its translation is CSAAKRGSGTANTGELFF.

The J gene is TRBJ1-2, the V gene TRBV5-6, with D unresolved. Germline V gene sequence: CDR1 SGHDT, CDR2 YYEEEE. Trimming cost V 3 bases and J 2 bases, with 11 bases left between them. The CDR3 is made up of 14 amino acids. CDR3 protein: CASSSRLGNYGYTF. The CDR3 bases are TGTGCCAGCAGCTCTAGACTGGGGAACTATGGCTACACCTTC.

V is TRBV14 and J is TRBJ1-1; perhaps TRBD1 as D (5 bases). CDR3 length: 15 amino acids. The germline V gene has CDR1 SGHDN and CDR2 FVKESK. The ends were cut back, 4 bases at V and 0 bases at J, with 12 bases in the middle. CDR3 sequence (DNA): TGTGCCAGCAGCCGACAGATGGCATTGAACACTGAAGCTTTCTTT. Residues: CASSRQMALNTEAFF.

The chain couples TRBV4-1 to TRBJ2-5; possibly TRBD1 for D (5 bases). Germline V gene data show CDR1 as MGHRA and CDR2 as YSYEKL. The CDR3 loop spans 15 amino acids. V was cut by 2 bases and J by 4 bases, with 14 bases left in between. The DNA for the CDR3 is TGCGCCAGCAGCCAATTACCTCAGGGAAGAGAGACCCAGTACTTC. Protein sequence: CASSQLPQGRETQYF.

CDR3 region: CATMITDTQYF. The CDR3 DNA reads as TGTGCCACCATGATTACAGATACGCAGTATTTT. The chain links TRBV6-6 to TRBJ2-3; D is unresolved. V lost 10 bases, J lost 3 bases, and 8 bases lay in between. There are 11 residues in the CDR3. Germline values: CDR1 MNHNY, CDR2 SVGAGI (reference sequence).

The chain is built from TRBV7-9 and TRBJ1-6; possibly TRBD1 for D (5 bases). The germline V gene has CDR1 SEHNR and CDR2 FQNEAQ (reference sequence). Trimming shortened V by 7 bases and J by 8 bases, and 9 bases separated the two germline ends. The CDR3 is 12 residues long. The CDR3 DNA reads TGTGCCAGCACTCAGGGATATTCACCCCTCCACTTT. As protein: CASTQGYSPLHF. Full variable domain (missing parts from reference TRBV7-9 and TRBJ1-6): DTGVSQNPRHKITKRGQNVTFRCDPISEHNRLYWYRQTLGQGPEFLTYFQNEAQLEKSRLLSDRFSAERPKGSFSTLEIQRTEQGDSAMYLCASTQGYSPLHFGNGTRLTVT.